This T cell receptor beta chain was identified during a study of T cell responses to AZD1222 COVID-19 vaccine. General study results and limits: The donors showed a predominance of white British ancestry and of females, with possible underestimation of clonal diversity. Spike-specific TCR breadth and depth were elevated following two AZD1222 doses.

Notes on this clone: Antigen unknown.

Libraries were prepared by immunoSEQ multiplex PCR; TCRdb keeps only in-frame clonotypes and omits some of them. Altogether roughly 75,000 clones are present, about 83% being singletons, with the ten largest covering approximately 9.8%. The V end was cut by 4 bases, the J end by 6 bases, with 7 bases between. The CDR3 runs 13 residues. Germline-derived CDR1 and CDR2 are MDHEN and SYDVKM. The receptor's source is an adult in good health. Source: peripheral blood, taken on day 0 of AZD1222 vaccination. This rearrangement joins TRBV28 to TRBJ1-6; D unclear. For the CDR3, the DNA is TGTGCCAGCAGTTCCGGGTTTAATTCACCCCTCCACTTT. It translates to CASSSGFNSPLHF.